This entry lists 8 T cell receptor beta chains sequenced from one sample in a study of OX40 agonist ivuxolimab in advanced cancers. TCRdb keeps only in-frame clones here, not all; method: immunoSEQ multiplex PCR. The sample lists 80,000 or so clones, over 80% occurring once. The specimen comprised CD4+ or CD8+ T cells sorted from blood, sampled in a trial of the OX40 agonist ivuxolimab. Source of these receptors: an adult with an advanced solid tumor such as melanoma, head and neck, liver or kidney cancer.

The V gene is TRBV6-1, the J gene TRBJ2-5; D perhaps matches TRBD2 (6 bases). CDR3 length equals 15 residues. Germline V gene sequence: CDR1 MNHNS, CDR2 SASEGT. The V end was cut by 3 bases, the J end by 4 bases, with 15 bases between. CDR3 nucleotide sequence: TGTGCCAGCAGTGAGGGGACGGGAGTGGGAGAGACCCAGTACTTC. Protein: CASSEGTGVGETQYF.

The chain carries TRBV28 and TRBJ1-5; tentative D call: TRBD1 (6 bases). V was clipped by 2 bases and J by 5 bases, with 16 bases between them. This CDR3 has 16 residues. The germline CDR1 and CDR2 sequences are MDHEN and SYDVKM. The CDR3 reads CASSLTRGTPDQPQHF. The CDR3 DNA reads TGTGCCAGCAGTTTAACTAGGGGGACGCCGGATCAGCCCCAGCATTTT.

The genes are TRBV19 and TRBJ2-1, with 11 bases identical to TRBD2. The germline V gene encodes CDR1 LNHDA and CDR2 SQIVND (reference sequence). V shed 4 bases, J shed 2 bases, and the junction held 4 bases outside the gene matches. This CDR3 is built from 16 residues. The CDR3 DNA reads TGTGCCAGTAGTAACTTAGCGGGAGGGCCCTACAATGAGCAGTTCTTC. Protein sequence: CASSNLAGGPYNEQFF. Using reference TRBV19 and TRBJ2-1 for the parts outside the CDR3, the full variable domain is DGGITQSPKYLFRKEGQNVTLSCEQNLNHDAMYWYRQDPGQGLRLIYYSQIVNDFQKGDIAEGYSVSREKKESFPLTVTSAQKNPTAFYLCASSNLAGGPYNEQFFGPGTRLTVL.

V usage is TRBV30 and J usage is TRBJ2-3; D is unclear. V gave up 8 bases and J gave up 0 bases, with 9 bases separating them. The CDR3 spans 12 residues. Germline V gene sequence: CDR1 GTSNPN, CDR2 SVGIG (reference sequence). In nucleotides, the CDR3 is TGTGCCCTGGGTTTAAGCACAGATACGCAGTATTTT. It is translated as CALGLSTDTQYF.

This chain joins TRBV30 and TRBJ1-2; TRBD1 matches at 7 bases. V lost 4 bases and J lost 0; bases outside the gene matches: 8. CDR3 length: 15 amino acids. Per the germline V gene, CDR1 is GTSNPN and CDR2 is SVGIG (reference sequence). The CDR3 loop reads CAWTRTGASNYGYTF. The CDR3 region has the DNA TGTGCCTGGACGAGGACAGGCGCATCTAACTATGGCTACACCTTC.

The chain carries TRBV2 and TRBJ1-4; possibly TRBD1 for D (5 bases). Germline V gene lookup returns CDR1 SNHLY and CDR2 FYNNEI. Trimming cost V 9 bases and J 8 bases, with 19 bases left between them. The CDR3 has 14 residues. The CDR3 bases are TGTGCCAGATTCGATCCCGGGGGACGGGAAAAACTGTTTTTT. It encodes CARFDPGGREKLFF.

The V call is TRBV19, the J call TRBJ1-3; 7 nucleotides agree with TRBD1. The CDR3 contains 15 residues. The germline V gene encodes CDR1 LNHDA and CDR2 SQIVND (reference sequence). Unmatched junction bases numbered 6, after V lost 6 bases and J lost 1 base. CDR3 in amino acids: CASRPTGSSGNTIYF. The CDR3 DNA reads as TGTGCCAGTAGGCCGACAGGGAGTTCTGGAAACACCATATATTTT.

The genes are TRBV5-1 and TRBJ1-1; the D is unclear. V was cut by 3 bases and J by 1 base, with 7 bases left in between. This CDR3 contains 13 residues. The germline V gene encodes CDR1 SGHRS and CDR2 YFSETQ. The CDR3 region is CASSYGGNTEAFF. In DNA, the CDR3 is TGCGCCAGCAGCTACGGAGGGAACACTGAAGCTTTCTTT.